This is a list of T cell receptor beta chains from one sample in a study of CD8 T cells in Susac syndrome. TCRdb itself ran the immunoSEQ multiplex PCR reads through MiXCR, one entry per CDR3 protein. The sample comprises approximately 190,000 distinct CDR3 sequences, roughly 94% of which are singletons, and approximately 0.15% rests with the top ten. Sequencing was done on a sample of CD8+ T cells from PBMCs. All receptors derive from a human donor with Susac syndrome. Each CDR3 is given with its conserved first and last residue. The D gene is left open where the match is weak. The listing skips clone size in some rows; elsewhere it reads once, few, many or a size class.

clone_size j_call cdr3_length d_call v_call cdr3_aa cdr3_nt
- TRBJ2-3 14 - TRBV18 CASSPYTGTDTQYF TGTGCCAGCTCACCATACACTGGCACAGATACGCAGTATTTT
- TRBJ2-7 15 - TRBV4-1 CASSQEAHAIYEQYF TGCGCCAGCAGCCAAGAGGCTCACGCCATCTACGAGCAGTACTTC
- TRBJ1-1 12 - TRBV28 CASSLPDREAFF TGTGCCAGCAGTCTCCCCGACAGGGAAGCTTTCTTT
- TRBJ1-3 13 - TRBV28 CAISKGSRNTIYF TGTGCCATATCGAAAGGGTCCAGAAACACCATATATTTT
- TRBJ2-6 14 - TRBV29-1 CSVGQVSGANVLTF TGCAGCGTCGGTCAGGTATCCGGGGCCAACGTCCTGACTTTC
- TRBJ2-5 13 - TRBV7-9 CASSSSTSETQYF TGTGCCAGCAGCTCTAGCACGTCGGAGACCCAGTACTTC
- TRBJ1-2 15 - TRBV28 CASSSYPGGREGYTF TGTGCCAGCAGTTCCTACCCCGGGGGGCGCGAGGGCTACACCTTC
- TRBJ2-1 14 - TRBV7-9 CASSVRDAYNEQFF TGTGCCAGCAGCGTAAGGGATGCCTACAATGAGCAGTTCTTC
- TRBJ1-1 15 TRBD1 TRBV20-1 CSARQGAIRNTEAFF TGCAGTGCTCGACAGGGGGCTATTCGGAACACTGAAGCTTTCTTT
once TRBJ2-3 16 TRBD2 TRBV3-1 CASSPGTSGGSRAEYF TGTGCCAGCAGCCCTGGGACTAGCGGGGGCTCCAGGGCGGAGTATTTT
- TRBJ1-2 16 TRBD1 TRBV6-5 CASSSDRDSSLGGYTF TGTGCCAGCAGTTCTGACCGGGACAGCTCCCTCGGTGGCTACACCTTC
- TRBJ1-5 13 - TRBV10-3 CAITSVRNQPQHF TGTGCCATCACTAGTGTTCGGAATCAGCCCCAGCATTTT